This paragraph covers one T cell receptor (beta chain) sequence. The antigen remains undetermined. The study sampled nominally healthy donors, though unrecorded immune exposures were likely. This record belongs to a study of cytomegalovirus exposure and HLA in healthy donors. General study findings and limits: It was taken for granted in presence/absence analyses that sequencing depth across donors was roughly uniform. In a later analysis, HLA-associated TCR beta chains were more clonally expanded than equally common others. Cytomegalovirus-associated TCR beta chains were listed, numbering some 150.

Use of 60 Vbeta and 13 Jbeta primers characterized the PCR. The repertoire was sequenced with immunoSEQ multiplex PCR; TCRdb's copy has only in-frame clones and lacks some. The sample lists 75,000 to 85,000 clones, about 78% occurring once. The CDR3 spans 15 residues. Germline loops: CDR1 MNHNS, CDR2 SASEGT. Germline trimming cut 1 base from V and 6 bases from J; bases unmatched to any gene: 3. The specimen sequenced was PBMCs. This TCR derives from a male donor in good health and CMV-seronegative. The chain combines TRBV6-1 with TRBJ1-6; 7 bases are shared with TRBD1. This CDR3 is CASSEEPGGNSPLHF. In DNA, the CDR3 is TGTGCCAGCAGTGAAGAGCCAGGGGGTAATTCACCCCTCCACTTT.